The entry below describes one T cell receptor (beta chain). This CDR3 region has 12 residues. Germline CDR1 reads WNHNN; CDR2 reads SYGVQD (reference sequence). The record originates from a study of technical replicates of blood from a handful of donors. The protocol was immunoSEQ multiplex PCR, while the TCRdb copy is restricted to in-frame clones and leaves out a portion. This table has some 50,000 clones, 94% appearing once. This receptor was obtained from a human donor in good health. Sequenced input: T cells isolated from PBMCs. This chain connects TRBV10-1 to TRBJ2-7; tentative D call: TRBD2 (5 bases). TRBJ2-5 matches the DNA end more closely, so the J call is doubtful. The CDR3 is CASSDLARTQYF. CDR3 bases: TGCGCCAGCAGTGATTTAGCGCGGACCCAGTACTTC.